One and the same sample provided the 32 T cell receptor beta chains below, sequenced in a study of identical twins. TCRdb redid the calling of the 5' RACE reads with MiXCR, one entry per CDR3 protein. This sample has 200,000 or so distinct CDR3 sequences; less than 8% occur once, and the top ten carry 1.9%. This same sample was also part of a study on yellow fever vaccine responses in identical twins.

The sequenced sample consisted of memory (CD45RO+) T cells sorted from blood. These receptors were obtained from a woman between 18 and 29 years old in good health.

This clonotype was counted ten times or more. The junction does not match germline at one end; this may be a read error. The chain combines TRBV12-3 or TRBV12-4 with TRBJ1-3, with 9 bases lining up with TRBD1. The CDR3 runs 14 residues. The CDR3 nucleotides read TGTGCCAGCATTTTACAGGGGGCCGGAAACACCATATATTTT. As protein: CASILQGAGNTIYF.

Ten or more counts support this clonotype. The chain's CDR3 is CASSPRGLAGVSYNEQFF. DNA for the CDR3: TGCGCCAGCAGCCCCCGGGGACTAGCGGGAGTCTCCTACAATGAGCAGTTCTTC. The rearrangement links TRBV5-1 to TRBJ2-1; 14 bases are shared with TRBD2. Germline trimming cut 4 bases from V and 0 bases from J; bases unmatched to any gene: 6. Looked up from germline, CDR1 is SGHRS and CDR2 is YFSETQ. The CDR3 totals 18 residues.

This clonotype occurred a few times. V and J are TRBV7-9 and TRBJ1-6; the D is unclear. This CDR3 region has 12 residues. The germline V gene has CDR1 SEHNR and CDR2 FQNEAQ (reference sequence). Trimming stripped 3 bases from V and 5 bases from J, with 2 bases between. DNA for the CDR3: TGTGCCAGCAGCTTCAATAATTCACCCCTCCACTTT. The encoded protein is CASSFNNSPLHF.

This clonotype was recorded at least ten times. The gene calls are TRBV27 and TRBJ1-2; no clear D gene. This CDR3 is built from 13 residues. Germline V gene data show CDR1 as MNHEY and CDR2 as SMNVEV (reference sequence). Trimming left V 6 bases short and J 2 bases short, with 10 bases between. This CDR3 is CASSHGPNYGYTF. The CDR3 DNA follows: TGTGCCAGCAGCCACGGGCCGAACTATGGCTACACCTTC.

This clonotype was counted ten times or more. This sequence joins TRBV25-1 and TRBJ2-1; 9 bases are shared with TRBD2. The V gene end was trimmed by 3 bases and the J gene end by 3 bases; junction bases not matched to a gene: 3. Germline values: CDR1 MGHDK, CDR2 SYGVNS. The CDR3 covers 15 residues. The CDR3 protein is CASSDVAGDYNEQFF. Written as DNA, the CDR3 is TGTGCCAGCAGTGATGTAGCGGGAGACTACAATGAGCAGTTCTTC.

The chain joins TRBV5-1 to TRBJ1-2, with 7 positions matching TRBD1. After removal of 6 bases from V and 0 bases from J, the junction contained 5 bases not matched to a gene. The length of the CDR3 is 14 residues. Germline CDR1 and CDR2: SGHRS and YFSETQ. The CDR3 reads CASTSTGTNYGYTF. CDR3 DNA: TGCGCCAGCACCTCGACAGGGACTAACTATGGCTACACCTTC.

With respect to this clonotype: A read error may account for a junction end that differs from germline. V is TRBV24-1 and J is TRBJ2-7; tentatively, D is TRBD2 (6 bases). Germline V gene sequence: CDR1 KGHDR, CDR2 SFDVKD. This CDR3 contains 12 residues. As DNA, the CDR3 is TGTGCCACCAGTGATCCCGGGGGACCGTTCGTCTTC. This encodes CATSDPGGPFVF.

This clonotype was seen a few times. The J gene is TRBJ2-2, the V gene TRBV11-2, with 13 bases identical to TRBD2. The CDR3 loop spans 18 amino acids. Germline assignment: CDR1 SGHAT and CDR2 FQNNGV. V was pared by 1 base and J by 3 bases, with 5 bases of the junction left unmatched. CDR3 loop: CASSLGLAGGSYTGELFF. Written as DNA, the CDR3 is TGTGCCAGCAGCTTAGGACTAGCGGGAGGATCGTACACCGGGGAGCTGTTTTTT.

This clonotype was counted a few times. The chain has TRBV12-3 or TRBV12-4 and TRBJ1-2, with D uncertain. Trimming left V 0 bases short and J 7 bases short, with 3 bases between. CDR3 length: 11 amino acids. The CDR3 DNA follows: TGTGCCAGCAGTTTAGCCGGTGGCTACACCTTC. The encoded protein is CASSLAGGYTF.

This clonotype was recorded at least ten times. The chain employs TRBV12-3 or TRBV12-4 and TRBJ1-5, with TRBD1 as a possible D gene (5 bases). The V end lost 6 bases, the J end lost 4 bases, and 10 bases lay between the germline ends. The CDR3 runs to 13 residues. CDR3 amino acids: CASRGTPNQPQHF. The CDR3 region has the DNA TGTGCCAGCAGGGGGACTCCTAATCAGCCCCAGCATTTT.

This clonotype was observed at least ten times. This chain uses TRBV15 with TRBJ1-5, with 7 bases lining up with TRBD1. The CDR3 has 17 amino acids. The germline V gene encodes CDR1 LNHNV and CDR2 YYDKDF (reference sequence). V shed 0 bases, J shed 6 bases, and the junction held 11 bases outside the gene matches. The CDR3 bases are TGTGCCACCAGCAGAGATGGAGAAGGGGGCGAGCTTCAGCCCCAGCATTTT. Translating gives CATSRDGEGGELQPQHF.

The rearrangement uses TRBV7-9 and TRBJ1-1; no clear D. Per the germline V gene, CDR1 is SEHNR and CDR2 is FQNEAQ (reference sequence). V lost 0 bases, J lost 3 bases, and 11 bases lay in between. The CDR3 length is 15 residues. CDR3 loop: CASSLALGRYTEAFF. The CDR3 bases are TGTGCCAGCAGCTTAGCCCTAGGACGCTACACTGAAGCTTTCTTT.

In this sample, this clonotype turned up many times. The chain carries TRBV29-1 and TRBJ1-1; 7 bases align to TRBD1. J was trimmed by 4 bases and V by 7 bases; bases with no gene match: 6. The CDR3 runs to 12 residues. CDR1 is SQVTM, CDR2 ANQGSEA, per germline. For the CDR3, the DNA is TGCAGCGGTTCAGAGGGGGCCACTGAAGCTTTCTTT. Its protein is CSGSEGATEAFF.

This clonotype was counted a few times. The rearrangement uses TRBV6-2 or TRBV6-3 and TRBJ2-5; 10 bases agree with TRBD2. J was trimmed by 5 bases and V by 7 bases; bases with no gene match: 13. CDR3 length equals 16 residues. Germline loops: CDR1 MNHEY, CDR2 SVGEGT. The CDR3 is CASTPTSGFWRETQYF. Written as DNA, the CDR3 is TGTGCCAGCACCCCGACTAGCGGGTTCTGGAGGGAGACCCAGTACTTC.

J is TRBJ2-5 and V is TRBV20-1; 9 positions match TRBD2. J was trimmed by 5 bases and V by 6 bases; bases with no gene match: 7. The CDR3 is 13 amino acids. Germline-derived CDR1 and CDR2 are DFQATT and SNEGSKA (reference sequence). CDR3 sequence: CSATGTSSETQYF. The CDR3 DNA reads TGCAGTGCAACCGGGACTAGCTCCGAGACCCAGTACTTC.

This clonotype was recorded at least ten times. This chain connects TRBV18 to TRBJ2-7; no firm D call. Germline loops: CDR1 KGHSH, CDR2 LQKENI. Trimming shortened V by 4 bases and J by 3 bases, and 10 bases separated the two germline ends. The CDR3 has 13 residues. This chain's CDR3 is CASSLGRHYEQYF. The CDR3 DNA sequence: TGTGCCAGCTCACTTGGACGGCACTACGAGCAGTACTTC.

V is TRBV6-5 and J is TRBJ2-2; TRBD1 or TRBD2 may be the D gene (6 bases each). The CDR3 covers 15 residues. The germline V and J ends were trimmed by 3 bases and 3 bases, with 11 bases remaining between them. Germline loops: CDR1 MNHEY, CDR2 SVGAGI. In nucleotides, the CDR3 is TGTGCCAGCAGTTATCCCGGGGGCTACACCGGGGAGCTGTTTTTT. Protein sequence: CASSYPGGYTGELFF.

This clonotype appeared a few times. The chain has TRBV5-6 and TRBJ2-7; 11 nucleotides line up with TRBD2. Germline V lookup: CDR1 SGHDT, CDR2 YYEEEE. Unmatched junction bases numbered 3, after V lost 3 bases and J lost 4 bases. This CDR3 is 14 amino acids long. The CDR3 DNA follows: TGTGCCAGCAGCTCGGGACTAGCGGCATACGAGCAGTACTTC. Translation gives CASSSGLAAYEQYF.

This clonotype was picked up one time. This may come from a read error, since a much larger clone is one base off. The V gene is TRBV10-3, the J gene TRBJ2-2; 9 bases match TRBD2. The germline V gene has CDR1 ENHRY and CDR2 SYGVKD. This CDR3 contains 15 residues. V lost 5 bases and J lost 10; bases outside the gene matches: 11. The CDR3 sequence: CAISPPGLAAEELFF. For the CDR3, the DNA is TGTGCCATCAGTCCTCCGGGACTAGCCGCCGAGGAGCTGTTTTTT.

This clonotype showed up many times. The J gene is TRBJ2-7, the V gene TRBV7-9; D might be TRBD1 (6 bases). The germline V and J ends were trimmed by 5 bases and 2 bases, with 13 bases remaining between them. From germline, CDR1 is SEHNR and CDR2 FQNEAQ (reference sequence). This CDR3 region has 14 residues. The CDR3 protein is CASSHTDRPYEQYF. The CDR3 DNA is TGTGCCAGCAGCCACACCGACAGGCCCTACGAGCAGTACTTC.

This clonotype was detected many times. This chain links TRBV12-3 or TRBV12-4 with TRBJ2-3; D is possibly TRBD1 (5 bases). Trimming removed 2 bases from V and 8 bases from J, with 14 bases in between. This CDR3 region has 14 residues. CDR3 amino acids: CASSLSGVGVTQYF. CDR3 DNA sequence: TGTGCCAGCAGTTTATCTGGGGTAGGGGTTACGCAGTATTTT.

This clonotype showed up many times. This chain connects TRBV11-2 to TRBJ2-1, with a possible D match to TRBD2 (5 bases). Germline CDR1 and CDR2: SGHAT and FQNNGV. V lost 0 bases to trimming and J lost 10 bases, with 13 bases between them. This CDR3 spans 14 amino acids. The CDR3 bases are TGTGCCAGCAGCTTAGATGGGAGCTTATGGGAGCAGTTCTTC. Residues: CASSLDGSLWEQFF.

This clonotype was counted ten times or more. The gene calls are TRBV13 and TRBJ2-3; D ambiguous. Trimming left V 5 bases short and J 0 bases short, with 15 bases between. CDR3 length equals 16 residues. Germline loops: CDR1 PRHDT, CDR2 FYEKMQ (reference sequence). CDR3 DNA: TGTGCCAGCAGCCTCAAGACCATCCTAAGCACAGATACGCAGTATTTT. It encodes CASSLKTILSTDTQYF.

This clonotype was recorded a few times. This chain uses TRBV30 with TRBJ2-3; 8 nucleotides agree with TRBD1. The germline CDR1 and CDR2 sequences are GTSNPN and SVGIG (reference sequence). This CDR3 has 13 amino acids. The V and J ends lost 5 bases and 5 bases, in that order; junction bases with no gene match: 6. The CDR3 DNA is TGTGCCTGGGACAGAGGACAGGGAGATACGCAGTATTTT. It translates to CAWDRGQGDTQYF. The full variable domain, with the rest looked up from reference TRBV30 and TRBJ2-3, is SQTIHQWPATLVQPVGSPLSLECTVEGTSNPNLYWYRQAAGRGLQLLFYSVGIGQISSEVPQNLSASRPQDRQFILSSKKLLLSDSGFYLCAWDRGQGDTQYFGPGTRLTVL.

The chain couples TRBV20-1 to TRBJ2-5; 9 bases match TRBD2. There are 17 residues in the CDR3. The junction had 14 bases not matched to a gene; V was cut back by 2 bases and J by 4 bases. CDR1 is DFQATT and CDR2 is SNEGSKA in the germline V gene (reference sequence). CDR3 DNA sequence: TGCAGTGCTAGACCTCTAGATAGCGGGAGATCACGAGAGACCCAGTACTTC. It encodes CSARPLDSGRSRETQYF.

The J gene is TRBJ1-1, the V gene TRBV3-1, with TRBD1 matching over 8 bases. Losses at the gene ends were 2 bases for V and 1 base for J; bases not matched to a gene: 3. Germline V gives CDR1 LGHDT, CDR2 YNNKEL (reference sequence). This CDR3 region has 15 residues. The CDR3 is CASSQLQGGNTEAFF. The CDR3 DNA follows: TGTGCCAGCAGCCAACTACAGGGGGGGAACACTGAAGCTTTCTTT.

The rearrangement uses TRBV7-2 and TRBJ1-1; D call uncertain. CDR1 is SGHTA and CDR2 is FQGNSA in the germline V gene. CDR3 length: 14 amino acids. V was shortened by 3 bases and J by 10 bases, with 18 bases between the two germline ends. CDR3 region: CASSFGGSPATAFF. CDR3 DNA sequence: TGTGCCAGCAGCTTTGGAGGCTCCCCTGCTACAGCTTTCTTT.

This clonotype was observed at least ten times. The chain's CDR3 is CASSQDFTVGDTQYF. The CDR3, as DNA: TGTGCCAGCAGCCAAGATTTTACAGTCGGGGATACGCAGTATTTT. The chain has TRBV3-1 and TRBJ2-3; unclear D gene. Germline CDR1 and CDR2: LGHDT and YNNKEL (reference sequence). The CDR3 extends over 15 amino acids. Trimming cost V 0 bases and J 6 bases, with 13 bases left between them.

V and J are TRBV7-9 and TRBJ2-5; D ambiguous. The germline CDR1 and CDR2 sequences are SEHNR and FQNEAQ (reference sequence). V lost 5 bases and J lost 1, with 14 bases in between. The CDR3 runs to 15 residues. CDR3 DNA: TGTGCCAGCAGCCCCCTAGGAGTCGCCCAAGAGACCCAGTACTTC. Translation gives CASSPLGVAQETQYF.

Many counts were recorded for this clonotype. The chain is built from TRBV7-2 and TRBJ2-1; D possibly uses TRBD1 or TRBD2 (6 bases each). This CDR3 has 15 amino acids. Trimming took 6 bases from V and 3 from J, leaving 15 bases between them. CDR1 is SGHTA, CDR2 FQGNSA, per germline. The CDR3 DNA reads as TGTGCCAGCAGTCTTAGTGGGGGGCTCTACAATGAGCAGTTCTTC. Protein sequence: CASSLSGGLYNEQFF.

The chain uses TRBV10-2 and TRBJ2-4, with D hard to call. The CDR3 has 15 amino acids. Germline V gene data show CDR1 as WSHSY and CDR2 as SAAADI. Trimming took off 0 bases at V and 6 bases at J, with 12 bases between the two ends. This chain's CDR3 is CASSESSLKTNIQYF. CDR3 coding DNA: TGCGCCAGCAGTGAGTCGAGTCTGAAGACAAACATTCAGTACTTC.

The V call is TRBV4-1, the J call TRBJ1-1, with D hard to call. The CDR3 runs to 14 residues. Trimming cost V 4 bases and J 3 bases, with 12 bases left between them. Germline lookup yields CDR1 MGHRA and CDR2 YSYEKL. CDR3 sequence (DNA): TGCGCCAGCAGCCTCGGGGTTCGGGACACTGAAGCTTTCTTT. Translating it yields CASSLGVRDTEAFF.